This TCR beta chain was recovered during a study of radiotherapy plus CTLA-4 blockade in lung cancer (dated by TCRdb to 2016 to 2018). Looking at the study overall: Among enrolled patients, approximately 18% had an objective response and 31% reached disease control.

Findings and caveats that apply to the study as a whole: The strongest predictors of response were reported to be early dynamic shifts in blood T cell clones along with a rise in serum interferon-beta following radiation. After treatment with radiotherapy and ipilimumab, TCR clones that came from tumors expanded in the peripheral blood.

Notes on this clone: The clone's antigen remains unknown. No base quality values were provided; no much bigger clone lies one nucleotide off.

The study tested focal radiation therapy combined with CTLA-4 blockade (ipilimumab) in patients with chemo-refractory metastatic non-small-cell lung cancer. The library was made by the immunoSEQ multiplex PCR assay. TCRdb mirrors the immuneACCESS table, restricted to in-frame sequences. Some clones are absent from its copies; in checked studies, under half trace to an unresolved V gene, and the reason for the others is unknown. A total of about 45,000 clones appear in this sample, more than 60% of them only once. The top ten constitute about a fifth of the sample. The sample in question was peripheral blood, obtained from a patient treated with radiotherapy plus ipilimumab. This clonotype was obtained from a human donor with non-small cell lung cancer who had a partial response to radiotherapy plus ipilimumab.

This receptor carries the CDR3 CASSVWTGEGEQYF. Read as DNA, the sequence is TGTGCCAGCAGCGTATGGACAGGGGAGGGCGAGCAGTACTTC. The chain is encoded by TRBV9 joined to TRBJ2-7; 9 junctional bases match TRBD1. The CDR3 spans 14 residues, from the cysteine through the phenylalanine. The sequence is cut down to CDR3 DNA, 42 bases in frame from base 1. The germline V gene gives CDR1 as SGDLS and CDR2 as YYNGEE. The junction shows trimming of 1 base on V and 6 bases on J, and the gene matches do not reach 5 bases of it.